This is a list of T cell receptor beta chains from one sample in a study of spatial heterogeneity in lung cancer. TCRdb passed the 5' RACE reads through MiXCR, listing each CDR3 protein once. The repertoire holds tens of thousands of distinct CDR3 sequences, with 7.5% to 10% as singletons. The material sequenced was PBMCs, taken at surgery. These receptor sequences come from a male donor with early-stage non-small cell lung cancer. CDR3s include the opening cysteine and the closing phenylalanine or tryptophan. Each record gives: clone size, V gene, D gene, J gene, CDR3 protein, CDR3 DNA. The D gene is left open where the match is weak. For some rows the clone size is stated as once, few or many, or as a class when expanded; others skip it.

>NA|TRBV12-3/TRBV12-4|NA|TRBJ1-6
CASSPGGGANSPLHF
TGTGCCAGCAGTCCGGGAGGAGGGGCCAATTCACCCCTCCACTTT
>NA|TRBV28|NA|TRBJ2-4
CASSVGPFGGIQYF
TGTGCCAGCAGTGTCGGCCCCTTCGGGGGCATTCAGTACTTC
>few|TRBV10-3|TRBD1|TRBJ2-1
CAISLNTGVAYNEQFF
TGTGCCATCAGTCTGAATACAGGGGTGGCCTACAATGAGCAGTTCTTC
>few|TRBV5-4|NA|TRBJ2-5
CASSLKTGKETQYF
TGTGCCAGCAGCTTGAAGACAGGAAAAGAGACCCAGTACTTC
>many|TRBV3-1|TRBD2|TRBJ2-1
CASRRTSGGEQFF
TGTGCCAGCAGAAGGACTAGCGGGGGTGAGCAGTTCTTC
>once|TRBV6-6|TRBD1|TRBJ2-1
CASHEGQGAQSSYNEQFF
TGTGCCAGTCACGAAGGACAGGGGGCCCAAAGCTCCTACAATGAGCAGTTCTTC
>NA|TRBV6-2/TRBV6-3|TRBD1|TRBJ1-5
CASSPWGQGHQPQHF
TGTGCCAGCAGCCCCTGGGGACAGGGCCATCAGCCCCAGCATTTT
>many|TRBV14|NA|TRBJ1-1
CASSQVGGWNTEASF
TGTGCCAGCAGCCAAGTAGGGGGGTGGAACACTGAAGCTTCCTTT
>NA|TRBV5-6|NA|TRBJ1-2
CASSLMEGVHYGYTF
TGTGCCAGCAGCTTGATGGAGGGAGTCCACTATGGCTACACCTTC
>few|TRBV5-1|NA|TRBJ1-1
CASSLGAMRNTEAFF
TGCGCCAGCAGCTTGGGAGCGATGAGGAACACTGAAGCTTTCTTT
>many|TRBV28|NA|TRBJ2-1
CASSLLYEQFF
TGTGCCAGCAGTTTGCTGTATGAGCAGTTCTTC
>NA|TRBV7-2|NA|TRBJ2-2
CASSPRTDTNTGELFF
TGTGCCAGCAGCCCCCGGACAGACACGAACACCGGGGAGCTGTTTTTT
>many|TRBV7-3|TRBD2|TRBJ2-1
CASSRDLSPSGIYNEQFF
TGTGCCAGCAGCCGCGACCTATCCCCTAGCGGGATCTACAATGAGCAGTTCTTC
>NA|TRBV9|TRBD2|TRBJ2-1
CASTGTSGGGEQFF
TGTGCCAGCACCGGGACTAGCGGTGGGGGTGAGCAGTTCTTC
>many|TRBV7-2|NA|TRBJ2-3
CASSLDWSTDTQYF
TGTGCCAGCAGCTTAGACTGGAGCACAGATACGCAGTATTTT
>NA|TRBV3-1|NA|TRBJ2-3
CASSQLADTQYF
TGTGCCAGCAGCCAGTTAGCGGATACGCAGTATTTT
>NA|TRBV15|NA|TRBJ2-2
CATSSGSNTGELFF
TGTGCCACCAGCTCAGGTTCGAACACCGGGGAGCTGTTTTTT
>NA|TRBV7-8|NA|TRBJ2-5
CASSLQDRKTQYF
TGTGCCAGCAGCTTACAGGATCGAAAGACCCAGTACTTC
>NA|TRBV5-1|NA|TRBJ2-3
CASSFPLTTDTQYF
TGCGCCAGCAGCTTCCCCCTAACGACAGATACGCAGTATTTT
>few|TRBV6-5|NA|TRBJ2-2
CASSYGGPWTGELFF
TGTGCCAGCAGTTACGGGGGACCTTGGACCGGGGAGCTGTTTTTT
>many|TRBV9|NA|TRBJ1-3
CASSVTVDGGNTIYF
TGTGCCAGCAGCGTAACAGTCGATGGGGGAAACACCATATATTTT
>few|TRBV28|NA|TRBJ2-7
CASSLSGRPSYEQYF
TGTGCCAGCAGTTTGAGCGGGCGCCCCTCCTACGAGCAGTACTTC
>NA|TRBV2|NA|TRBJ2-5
CASSGQYQETQYF
TGTGCCAGCAGTGGACAGTACCAAGAGACCCAGTACTTC
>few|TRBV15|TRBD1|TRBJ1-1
CATSSAPTGMGTEAFF
TGTGCCACCAGCAGCGCCCCGACAGGGATGGGCACTGAAGCTTTCTTT
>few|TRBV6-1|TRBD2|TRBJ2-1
CASSEVREGLFF
TGTGCCAGCAGTGAAGTGCGGGAGGGCCTCTTCTTC
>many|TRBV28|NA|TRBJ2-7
CASSGQLSYEQYF
TGTGCCAGCAGTGGACAGCTCTCCTACGAGCAGTACTTC
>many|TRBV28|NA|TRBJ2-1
CASSLLGTEQFF
TGTGCCAGCAGTTTACTAGGGACAGAGCAGTTCTTC
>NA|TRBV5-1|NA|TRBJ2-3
CASSLELAVTQYF
TGCGCCAGCAGCTTGGAATTAGCAGTCACGCAGTATTTT
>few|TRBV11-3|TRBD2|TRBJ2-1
CASSLAAGGYNEQFF
TGTGCCAGCAGCTTAGCGGCGGGAGGGTACAATGAGCAGTTCTTC
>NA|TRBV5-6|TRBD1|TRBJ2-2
CASSRDRGTVTGELFF
TGTGCCAGCAGCCGGGACAGGGGGACGGTCACCGGGGAGCTGTTTTTT
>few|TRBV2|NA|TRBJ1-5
CASNKRAFLEGNQPQHF
TGTGCCAGCAACAAACGGGCGTTCCTGGAGGGCAATCAGCCCCAGCATTTT
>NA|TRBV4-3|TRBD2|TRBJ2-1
CASSQEGLAGGEQFF
TGCGCCAGCAGCCAAGAAGGACTAGCGGGAGGTGAGCAGTTCTTC
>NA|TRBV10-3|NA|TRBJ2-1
CAISELQGGNEQFF
TGTGCCATCAGTGAGTTGCAGGGTGGAAATGAGCAGTTCTTC
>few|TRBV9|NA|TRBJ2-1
CASSVPNGNEQFF
TGTGCCAGCAGCGTCCCCAACGGAAATGAGCAGTTCTTC
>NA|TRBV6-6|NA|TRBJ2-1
CASSYSQEINNEQFF
TGTGCCAGCAGTTACTCGCAGGAGATTAACAATGAGCAGTTCTTC
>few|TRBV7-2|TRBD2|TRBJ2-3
CASSLGGAGTTDTQYF
TGTGCCAGCAGCTTAGGAGGAGCGGGAACCACAGATACGCAGTATTTT
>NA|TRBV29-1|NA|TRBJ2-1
CSVGPLGTADEQFF
TGCAGCGTTGGGCCCCTTGGGACTGCGGATGAGCAGTTCTTC
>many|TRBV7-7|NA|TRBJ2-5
CASSLGPRETQYF
TGTGCCAGCAGCTTAGGACCGAGAGAGACCCAGTACTTC
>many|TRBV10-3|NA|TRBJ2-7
CAISASSGEQYF
TGTGCCATCAGTGCTTCTTCCGGCGAGCAGTACTTC
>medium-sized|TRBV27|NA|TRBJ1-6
CASSREWGNSPLHF
TGTGCCAGCAGCCGCGAGTGGGGTAATTCACCCCTCCACTTT
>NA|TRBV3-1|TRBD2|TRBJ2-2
CASSQWDYLTGELFF
TGTGCCAGCAGCCAATGGGACTACCTCACCGGGGAGCTGTTTTTT